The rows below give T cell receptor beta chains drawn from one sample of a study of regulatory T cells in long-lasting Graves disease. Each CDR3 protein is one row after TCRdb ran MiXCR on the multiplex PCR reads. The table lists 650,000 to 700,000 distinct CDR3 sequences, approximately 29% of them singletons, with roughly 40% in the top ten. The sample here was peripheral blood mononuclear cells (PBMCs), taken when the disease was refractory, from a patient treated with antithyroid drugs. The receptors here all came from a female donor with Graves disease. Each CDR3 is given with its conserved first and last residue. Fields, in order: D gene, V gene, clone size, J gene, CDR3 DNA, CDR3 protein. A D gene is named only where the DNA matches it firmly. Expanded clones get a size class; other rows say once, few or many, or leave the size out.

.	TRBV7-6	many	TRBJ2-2	TGTGCCAGCAGCGGACTGGGGCGAGACACCGGGGAGCTGTTTTTT	CASSGLGRDTGELFF
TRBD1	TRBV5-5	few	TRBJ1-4	TGTGCCAGCAGCTCGACAGGGGTTTCTAATGAAAAACTGTTTTTT	CASSSTGVSNEKLFF
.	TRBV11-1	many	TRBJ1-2	TGTGCCAGCAGCTTAGACGGGGTCGGAGGCTACACCTTC	CASSLDGVGGYTF
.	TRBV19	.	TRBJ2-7	TGTGCCAGTAGTATGATACAGGGCTACGAGCAGTACTTC	CASSMIQGYEQYF
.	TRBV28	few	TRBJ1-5	TGTGCCAGCAGTTTAAGCCAGAGGAATCAGCCCCAGCATTTT	CASSLSQRNQPQHF
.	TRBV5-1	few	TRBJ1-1	TGCGCCAGCAGATGGAGGGGGGCGAACACTGAAGCTTTCTTT	CASRWRGANTEAFF
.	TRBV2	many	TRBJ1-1	TGTGCCAGCAGTGAGGGAGAGAACACTGAAGCTTTCTTT	CASSEGENTEAFF
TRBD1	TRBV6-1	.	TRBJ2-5	TGTGCCATTTCCCCTGCCGGGACAGGGCAAGAGACCCAGTACTTC	CAISPAGTGQETQYF
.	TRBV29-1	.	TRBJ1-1	TGCAGCGCTGGGGGACGGATGAACACTGAAGCTTTCTTT	CSAGGRMNTEAFF
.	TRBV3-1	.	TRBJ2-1	TGTGCCAGCAGCCAAGGCGAGCGTGGGGGAGCCTACGAGCAGTTCTTC	CASSQGERGGAYEQFF
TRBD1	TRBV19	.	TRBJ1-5	TGTGCCAGAAAGGGGACAGGGGAACAGCCCCAGCATTTT	CARKGTGEQPQHF
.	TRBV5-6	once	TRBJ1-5	TGTGCCAGCAGCTTCGGGGTCGGATATAGCAATCAGCCCCAGCATTTT	CASSFGVGYSNQPQHF
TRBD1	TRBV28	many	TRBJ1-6	TGTGCCAGCAGGGGACAGGGGATAGATAATTCACCCCTCCACTTT	CASRGQGIDNSPLHF
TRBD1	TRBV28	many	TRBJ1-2	TGTGCCAGCAGACAAGAGACAGGGTCGGCTGGCTACACCTTC	CASRQETGSAGYTF
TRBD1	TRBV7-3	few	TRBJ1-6	TGTGCCAGCAGTCGACAGGGCCTTGAGTCACCCCTCCACTTT	CASSRQGLESPLHF
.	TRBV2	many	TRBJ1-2	TGTGCCAGCAGTGAAGCATTTAATCGAGGTTATGGCTACACCTTC	CASSEAFNRGYGYTF
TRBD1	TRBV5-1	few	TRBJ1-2	TGCGCCAGCAGCTTGGCTTTGGGACAGTACAACTATGGCTACACCTTC	CASSLALGQYNYGYTF
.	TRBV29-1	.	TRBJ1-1	TGCAGCGTTGGGGGGGGGACGCAGGTCACTGAAGCTTTCTTT	CSVGGGTQVTEAFF
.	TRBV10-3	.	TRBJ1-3	TGTGCCATCAAGAGCTCTGGAAACACCATATATTTT	CAIKSSGNTIYF
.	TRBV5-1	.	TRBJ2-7	TGCGCCAGCAAGAGAGGGTTCACCTACGAGCAGTACTTC	CASKRGFTYEQYF
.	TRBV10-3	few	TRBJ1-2	TGTGCCATCGGTCTTGGGACTTCGGCGACGGGAGCTAACTATGGCTACACCTTC	CAIGLGTSATGANYGYTF
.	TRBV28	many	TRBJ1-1	TGTGCCAGCAGTTTAGGGACGCCTCGAGGACCTTTATTT	CASSLGTPRGPLF
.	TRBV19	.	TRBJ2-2	TGTGCCAGTAGTATTACCCACACGAACACCGGGGAGCTGTTTTTT	CASSITHTNTGELFF
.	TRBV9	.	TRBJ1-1	TGTGCCAGCAGCGTAGGATCTGGCCTGGGGAACGCTGAAGCTTTCTTT	CASSVGSGLGNAEAFF
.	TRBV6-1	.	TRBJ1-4	TGTGCCAGCGGGAAACAGGGTAGTAATGAAAAACTGTTTTTT	CASGKQGSNEKLFF
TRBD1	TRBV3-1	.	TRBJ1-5	TGTGCCAGCAGCCAAGGTAGGGGGCAGGGCAATCAGCCCCAGCATTTT	CASSQGRGQGNQPQHF
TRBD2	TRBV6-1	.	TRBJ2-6	TGTGCCATCAGCGGGAGGGGGGCGGGGGCCAACGTCCTGACTTTC	CAISGRGAGANVLTF
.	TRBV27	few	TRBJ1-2	TGTGCCAGCAGTTCGACGGAAAACTATGGCTACACCTTC	CASSSTENYGYTF
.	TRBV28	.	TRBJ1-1	TGTGCCAGCAGTTTGTGGGGGCAGGTCTTCTTT	CASSLWGQVFF
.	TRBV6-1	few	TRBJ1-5	TGTGCCAGCAGTGTGGGCAGGAGGCATAGCAATCAGCCCCAGCATTTT	CASSVGRRHSNQPQHF
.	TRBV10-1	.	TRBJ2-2	TGCGCCAGCAGTTGGGTAGCCGGGGAGCTGTTTTTT	CASSWVAGELFF
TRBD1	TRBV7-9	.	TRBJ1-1	TGTGCCAGCAGCCGGGACAGGGGGAACTTAAACACTGAAGCTTTCTTT	CASSRDRGNLNTEAFF
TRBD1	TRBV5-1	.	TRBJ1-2	TGCGCCAGCAGCAACAGTTCGGGACAGCTTTTCTATGGCTACACCTTC	CASSNSSGQLFYGYTF
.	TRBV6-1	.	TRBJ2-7	TGTGCCAGCAGTACTCCCTCGGTCGAGCAGTACTTC	CASSTPSVEQYF
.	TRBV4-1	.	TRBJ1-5	TGCGCCAGCAGCCAAGAGGGAGGGCTCCAGCATTTT	CASSQEGGLQHF
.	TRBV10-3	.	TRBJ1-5	TGTGCCATCACGACCCGGCCCATACATGTTAATCAGCCCCAGCATTTT	CAITTRPIHVNQPQHF
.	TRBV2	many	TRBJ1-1	TGTGCCAGGACTAACAGGGTAGCCACTGAAGCTTTCTTT	CARTNRVATEAFF
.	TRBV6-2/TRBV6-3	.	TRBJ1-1	TGTGCCAGCAATATCGAGGCCAGGGTCTACACTGAAGCTTTCTTT	CASNIEARVYTEAFF
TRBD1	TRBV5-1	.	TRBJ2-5	TGCGCCAGCAGCCAGGGACAGGCGGGAGAGACCCAGTACTTC	CASSQGQAGETQYF
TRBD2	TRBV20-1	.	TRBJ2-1	TGCAGTGCTACTTGGGGACTAGCGGGAGGGCCGTCGCAGTTCTTC	CSATWGLAGGPSQFF
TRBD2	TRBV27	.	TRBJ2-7	TGTGCCAGCAGTTTACCCCTAGCGGGAGGGCCCGGCGAGCAGTACTTC	CASSLPLAGGPGEQYF
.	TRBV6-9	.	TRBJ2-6	TGTGCCAGCAGTTATTCGGGGGGGCTAATCGTGTCTGGGGCCAACGTCCTGACTTTC	CASSYSGGLIVSGANVLTF
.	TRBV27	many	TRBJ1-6	TGTGCCAGCAGTTTAGCGGGGTCTAATTCACCCCTCCACTTT	CASSLAGSNSPLHF
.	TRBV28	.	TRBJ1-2	TGTGCCAACAGTTTAGACGGATCCTATGGCTACACCTTC	CANSLDGSYGYTF